These T cell receptor beta chains were read from a single sample in a study of blood T cell repertoires in COVID-19. Measured with immunoSEQ multiplex PCR; TCRdb has only the in-frame clones, and not every one. This sample yields 14,000 or so clones, of which about 83% are seen a single time; around 23% belongs to the top ten. Sequenced material: peripheral blood. These receptors all stem from a woman aged 55-69 years with acute or convalescent COVID-19. CDR3s include the opening cysteine and the closing phenylalanine or tryptophan. A D gene is named only where the DNA matches it firmly. A row's size may be missing; if present it is once, few, many or a size class.

j_gene,d_gene,v_gene,abundance,CDR3nt,CDR3aa
TRBJ1-5,NA,TRBV6-2/TRBV6-3,NA,TGTGCCAGCAGCCCCCAATCGGGGGATCAGCCCCAGCATTTT,CASSPQSGDQPQHF
TRBJ2-5,NA,TRBV3-1/TRBV3-2,NA,TGTGCCAGCAGCCGAGTGGGCGTCCAAGAGACCCAGTACTTC,CASSRVGVQETQYF
TRBJ2-1,NA,TRBV9,NA,TGTGCCAGCAGCCGGGGCGGGATCTATAGTGGGAATGAGCAGTTCTTC,CASSRGGIYSGNEQFF
TRBJ2-1,NA,TRBV10-3,NA,TGTGCCATCGAGGAGTGGGGCCTTGGGCAGTTCTTC,CAIEEWGLGQFF
TRBJ1-3,NA,TRBV19,NA,TGTGCCAGTAGTGGGGCCGTCTCTGGAAACACCATATATTTT,CASSGAVSGNTIYF
TRBJ1-6,TRBD1,TRBV4-3,NA,TGCGCCAGCAGTGTAAACAGGGGTAATTCACCCCTCCACTTT,CASSVNRGNSPLHF
TRBJ1-5,NA,TRBV21-1,NA,TGTGCCAGCAGCAAAGACTCCAGGTGGTTTACCCCCTATCAGCCCCAGCATTTT,CASSKDSRWFTPYQPQHF
TRBJ2-1,NA,TRBV24-1,NA,TGTGCCACCGGGACGCCGGGACAGGACGCCTGGGGGGGGAATGAGCAGTTCTTC,CATGTPGQDAWGGNEQFF
TRBJ2-6,NA,TRBV14,NA,TGTGCCAGCAGCCAAGTCTTAGGGGGATACGGCTCTGGGGCCAACGTCCTGACTTTC,CASSQVLGGYGSGANVLTF
TRBJ1-2,TRBD1,TRBV6-4,NA,TGTGCCAGCAGTGACTCTGTCAGGGGGTCTCGGGGCTACACCTTC,CASSDSVRGSRGYTF
TRBJ2-2,NA,TRBV10-1,NA,TGCGCCAGCAGTGAGTCTGTGTCGGGCGGGGAGCTGTTTTTT,CASSESVSGGELFF
TRBJ2-4,NA,TRBV27,NA,TGTGCCAGCAGTCCCGTTCTGGGGAGTAGTCCGGACATTCAGTACTTC,CASSPVLGSSPDIQYF
TRBJ1-2,TRBD1,TRBV6-1,NA,TGTGCCAGCAGTGAAGCAACAGGGACAGGGTCCTATGGCTACACCTTC,CASSEATGTGSYGYTF
TRBJ2-7,NA,TRBV7-9,few,TGTGCCAGCAGCTTATTTTATGCAGGGTACAACGAGCAGTACTTC,CASSLFYAGYNEQYF
TRBJ1-6,TRBD1,TRBV4-1,NA,TGCGCCAGCAGCCAGATAGGACAGGTTAATTCACCCCTCCACTTT,CASSQIGQVNSPLHF
TRBJ1-2,NA,TRBV5-6,NA,TGTGCCAGCAGCTTGGGAACAATCTACACCTTC,CASSLGTIYTF
TRBJ1-4,NA,TRBV6-6,NA,TGTGCCAGCACCCCTGGGGCCTATGAAAAACTGTTTTTT,CASTPGAYEKLFF
TRBJ2-3,NA,TRBV20-1,NA,TGCAGTGGGGGCCCCACAGATACGCAGTATTTT,CSGGPTDTQYF
TRBJ1-3,NA,TRBV5-8,NA,TGTGCCAGCACCCTTGGGAACAGGGTTGGAAACACCATATATTTT,CASTLGNRVGNTIYF
TRBJ2-2,TRBD2,TRBV2,NA,TGTGCCAGCACACTAGCGGGAGGCACCGGGGAGCTGTTTTTT,CASTLAGGTGELFF
TRBJ1-1,TRBD1,TRBV15,NA,TGTGCCACCAGCAGAGACTCAGGGGGGAAAGCTTTCTTT,CATSRDSGGKAFF
TRBJ1-2,NA,TRBV3-1/TRBV3-2,NA,TGTGCCAGCAGCCAAGATGACGGGCGGGGATTTTACTATGGCTACACCTTC,CASSQDDGRGFYYGYTF
TRBJ1-1,TRBD1,TRBV5-4,NA,TGTGCCAGCAGCTTGGTTGGGGGACAGGGGAGCGCTTTCTTT,CASSLVGGQGSAFF
TRBJ2-6,TRBD2,TRBV3-1/TRBV3-2,NA,TGTGCCAGCAGCCATGTTGTAAGCGGGGGCTGGGGGGCCAACGTCCTGACTTTC,CASSHVVSGGWGANVLTF
TRBJ1-1,NA,TRBV4-1,NA,TGCGCCAGCAGGGTTAATAACTGGGGCAGTAGGAACACTGAAGCTTTCTTT,CASRVNNWGSRNTEAFF
TRBJ1-2,TRBD1,TRBV12-3/TRBV12-4,NA,TGTGCCAGCAGTCGGGACAGCTATGGCTACACCTTC,CASSRDSYGYTF
TRBJ1-2,NA,TRBV5-1,once,TGCGCCAGCAGCTTCGGGGACACCTCTAACTATGGCTACACCTTC,CASSFGDTSNYGYTF
TRBJ1-1,NA,TRBV5-1,NA,TGCGCCAGCAGCGGCGGACGGGGAGCTTTCTTT,CASSGGRGAFF
TRBJ1-5,TRBD1,TRBV7-9,NA,TGTGCCAGCAGCCTTTACACAGGGGAGGACCAGCATTTT,CASSLYTGEDQHF
TRBJ1-2,NA,TRBV5-4,NA,TGTGCCAGCAGCCGAGGGGAGGATGGCTACACCTTC,CASSRGEDGYTF
TRBJ2-7,TRBD1,TRBV24-1,few,TGTGCCACCAGTGATTCGGACAGGGGCTACGAGCAGTACTTC,CATSDSDRGYEQYF
TRBJ2-3,TRBD2,TRBV7-2,NA,TGTGCCAGCAGCCGGGGACTAGCGTACACAGATACGCAGTATTTT,CASSRGLAYTDTQYF
TRBJ1-2,TRBD1,TRBV2,NA,TGTGCCAGCAGGCGGATCGGGGACAGCACTAACTATGGCTACACCTTC,CASRRIGDSTNYGYTF
TRBJ2-5,TRBD2,TRBV5-1,NA,TGCGCCAGCAGCGGCCCTCCACTAGGGAGGGGCGGAGAGACCCAGTACTTC,CASSGPPLGRGGETQYF
TRBJ2-3,NA,TRBV10-3,once,TGTGCCATCAGCTCCGTTGGGGCCTTTGGGGATACGCAGTATTTT,CAISSVGAFGDTQYF
TRBJ2-1,NA,TRBV16,NA,TGTGCCAGCAGCCAATCGATTATCCAGCGGGAGCAGTTCTTC,CASSQSIIQREQFF
TRBJ2-5,NA,TRBV12-3/TRBV12-4,NA,TGTGCCAGCAGTATCCTAAGCGAGACCCAGTACTTC,CASSILSETQYF
TRBJ2-5,NA,TRBV7-3,once,TGTGCCAGCAGCTTAAAAGGACAGGAGGGCCAAGAGACCCAGTACTTC,CASSLKGQEGQETQYF
TRBJ2-7,TRBD1,TRBV27,once,TGTGCCTGCTCCGGACAGGGGCTATCGTACGAGCAGTACTTC,CACSGQGLSYEQYF
TRBJ2-7,TRBD1,TRBV27,NA,TGTGCCAGCAGTTTAATTTCTTCGGGACAGGGCTACGAGCAGTACTTC,CASSLISSGQGYEQYF
TRBJ1-5,NA,TRBV19,NA,TGTGCCAGTAGTATAGGGCGCAATCAGCCCCAGCATTTT,CASSIGRNQPQHF
TRBJ1-2,NA,TRBV19,NA,TGTGCCAGTAGTATACGGGAGGGTGGCTACACCTTC,CASSIREGGYTF
TRBJ2-6,NA,TRBV6-5,NA,TGTGCCAGCGCTAGGGGGGGGAACGTCCTGACTTTC,CASARGGNVLTF
TRBJ1-3,NA,TRBV12-2,once,TGTGCAAGTCACGCAGGAGAGGGTGGAAACACCATATATTTT,CASHAGEGGNTIYF
TRBJ2-3,TRBD1,TRBV24-1,few,TGTGCCACCAGTGACGACGGGACAGGGTATTTCGCAGATACGCAGTATTTT,CATSDDGTGYFADTQYF
TRBJ2-7,TRBD1,TRBV4-2,NA,TGTGCCAGCAGCCAAGATGGGGACAGCTTCTACGAGCAGTACTTC,CASSQDGDSFYEQYF
TRBJ2-7,TRBD1,TRBV6-5,NA,TGTGCCAGCAGTTATGGGGTCGGACAGGGGGCGAGGGAGCAGTACTTC,CASSYGVGQGAREQYF
TRBJ2-4,TRBD2,TRBV3-1/TRBV3-2,NA,TGTGCCAGCAGCCCACTAGCGGGGGAAACAAACATTCAGTACTTC,CASSPLAGETNIQYF
TRBJ2-7,TRBD2,TRBV18,NA,TGTGCCAGCTCACCATTCCCTCTAGCGGAAAGCTCCTACGAGCAGTACTTC,CASSPFPLAESSYEQYF
TRBJ2-7,TRBD1,TRBV7-9,NA,TGTGCCAGCAGCTCAGGACAGGGGTCCCTCAGCGAGCAGTACTTC,CASSSGQGSLSEQYF
TRBJ2-1,TRBD2,TRBV7-2,NA,TGTGCCAGCAGCTTAGTTACTTACTTAGCGGGAGGGGCCTGGAATGAGCAGTTCTTC,CASSLVTYLAGGAWNEQFF
TRBJ1-1,TRBD1,TRBV6-5,NA,TGTGCCAGCAGTTACGGGGGACAGGGCCGACTCACTGAAGCTTTCTTT,CASSYGGQGRLTEAFF
TRBJ1-4,NA,TRBV6-5,NA,TGTGCCAGCACCCCGTCTGCAACTAATGAAAAACTGTTTTTT,CASTPSATNEKLFF
TRBJ1-2,TRBD1,TRBV2,NA,TGTGCCAGTTCCTGGGATCGGGACAGGGGGGTATTGAAGTATGGCTACACCTTC,CASSWDRDRGVLKYGYTF
TRBJ2-1,TRBD1,TRBV29-1,NA,TGCAGCAGCCGGGACAGGAAAAAGAAGGGACACAATGAGCAGTTCTTC,CSSRDRKKKGHNEQFF
TRBJ2-7,NA,TRBV6-5,NA,TGTGCCAGCAGTTATCTCTCAGGAGGCACCACCTACGAGCAGTACTTC,CASSYLSGGTTYEQYF
TRBJ2-7,NA,TRBV19,once,TGTGCCAGTAGTATTATGGCAGGGGTTGTCTACGAGCAGTACTTC,CASSIMAGVVYEQYF